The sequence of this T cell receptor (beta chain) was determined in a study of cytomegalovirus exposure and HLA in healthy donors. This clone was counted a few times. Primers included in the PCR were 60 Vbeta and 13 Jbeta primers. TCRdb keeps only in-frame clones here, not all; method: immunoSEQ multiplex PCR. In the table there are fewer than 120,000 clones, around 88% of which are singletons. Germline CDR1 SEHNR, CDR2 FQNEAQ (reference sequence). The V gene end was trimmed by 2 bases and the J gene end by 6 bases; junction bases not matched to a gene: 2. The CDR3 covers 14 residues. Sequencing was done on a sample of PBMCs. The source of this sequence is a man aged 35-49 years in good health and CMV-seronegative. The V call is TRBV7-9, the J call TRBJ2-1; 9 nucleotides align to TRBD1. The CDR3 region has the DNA TGTGCCAGCAGCTTATCGGACAGGGGCAATGAGCAGTTCTTC. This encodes CASSLSDRGNEQFF.